A selection of T cell receptor beta chains follows, all from one sample in a study of control samples from healthy donors and cancer patients. Sequenced by immunoSEQ multiplex PCR; TCRdb stores in-frame clones only, minus some. The sample includes 90,000 or so clones, less than 85% of them seen just once. Material: PBMCs. The receptors come from a man aged 65 to 79 with lung cancer. Both conserved end residues are part of each CDR3. D genes are given only for firm matches. Part of the rows lack a size; the others show once, few, many or a class for expanded clones.

TRBV28	TRBD1	TRBJ2-4	.	TGTGCCAGCAGTCGCACAGGGGGCTCGGACATTCAGTACTTC	CASSRTGGSDIQYF
TRBV27	.	TRBJ1-5	.	TGTGCCAGCAGTTTATTCTCATTGACCCCAGGGATTCAGCCCCAGCATTTT	CASSLFSLTPGIQPQHF
TRBV6-5	.	TRBJ1-6	.	TGTGCCAGCAGTTACGGGGGCACCTATAATTCACCCCTCCACTTT	CASSYGGTYNSPLHF
TRBV7-8	TRBD1	TRBJ1-2	.	TGTGCCAGCAGCTTAGTTCAGCCGACAGGGGGGAGTGGTGGCTACACCTTC	CASSLVQPTGGSGGYTF
TRBV4-3	.	TRBJ1-1	.	TGCGCCAGCAGCCAAGATTTATTATTCGAGGCTTTCTTT	CASSQDLLFEAFF
TRBV3-1/TRBV3-2	.	TRBJ1-6	.	TGTGCCAGCAGCCGGCAAGTAAGGTCACCCCTCCACTTT	CASSRQVRSPLHF
TRBV5-1	.	TRBJ1-1	.	TGCGCCAGCAAGTCCCAACTAATGAACACTGAAGCTTTCTTT	CASKSQLMNTEAFF
TRBV7-9	TRBD2	TRBJ2-5	.	TGTGCCAGCAGCTCAGGACTAGACACTCCCCAAGAGACCCAGTACTTC	CASSSGLDTPQETQYF
TRBV6-5	.	TRBJ1-4	.	TGTGCCAGCAGCCTCGAGGGAGCTTCGGAAAAACTGTTTTTT	CASSLEGASEKLFF
TRBV5-1	.	TRBJ2-7	.	TGCGCCAGCAGCGGGAGCGACTACGAGCAGTACTTC	CASSGSDYEQYF
TRBV7-6	TRBD1	TRBJ1-4	.	TGTGCCAGCAGCTTAGCAGACAGGGTGAATGAAAAACTGTTTTTT	CASSLADRVNEKLFF
TRBV19	.	TRBJ2-3	.	TGTGCCAGTAGGGACAGCTACACAGATACGCAGTATTTT	CASRDSYTDTQYF
TRBV7-9	.	TRBJ1-3	.	TGTGCCAGCAGCTTTGCTCCCGGAAACACCATATATTTT	CASSFAPGNTIYF
TRBV7-2	.	TRBJ1-5	many	TGTGCCAGCAGCTTTGCGGGGACCAATCAGCCCCAGCATTTT	CASSFAGTNQPQHF
TRBV4-3	.	TRBJ1-5	.	TGCGCCAGCAGCCAAGATGGGCAGGACAATCAGCCCCAGCATTTT	CASSQDGQDNQPQHF
TRBV24-1	TRBD1	TRBJ2-2	.	TGTGCCACCAGTGATCTAGGGACAGACACCGGGGAGCTGTTTTTT	CATSDLGTDTGELFF
TRBV6-1	.	TRBJ1-1	.	TGTGCCAGCAGTGAAGCGCGGAGATTAGCAGCTTTCTTT	CASSEARRLAAFF
TRBV4-1	.	TRBJ2-1	.	TGCGCCAGCAGCCAGGGAGGCAGCTCCTACAATGAGCAGTTCTTC	CASSQGGSSYNEQFF
TRBV19	TRBD1	TRBJ2-1	.	TGTGCCAGTAGTCTTGCCGGGACAGGGAGATTCGGGGAGTTCTTC	CASSLAGTGRFGEFF
TRBV6-5	TRBD2	TRBJ2-7	.	TGTGCCAGCGTTAGCCGGACTAGTTACGAGCAGTACTTC	CASVSRTSYEQYF
TRBV6-2/TRBV6-3	.	TRBJ1-1	.	TGTGCCAGCAGTTACTCGATGGGTACCGTGAACACTGAAGCTTTCTTT	CASSYSMGTVNTEAFF
TRBV2	.	TRBJ1-2	.	TGTGCCAGCAGTCTACGGGCTTACCGATGCTATGGCTACACCTTC	CASSLRAYRCYGYTF
TRBV9	.	TRBJ2-5	.	TGTGCCAGCAGCGCCGAGGGAACTTCGCAAGAGACCCAGTACTTC	CASSAEGTSQETQYF
TRBV7-3	.	TRBJ1-1	once	TGTGCCAGCAGCTTAGGACGGGGGGCCAACGCTGAAGCTTTCTTT	CASSLGRGANAEAFF
TRBV24-1	TRBD2	TRBJ2-1	.	TGTGCCACCAGTGACCGACAAGCGGGGAGCTCCTACAATGAGCAGTTCTTC	CATSDRQAGSSYNEQFF
TRBV5-8	TRBD2	TRBJ2-1	.	TGTGCCAGCAGCGTAAGACTAGCGGGGAGTAACAATGAGCAGTTCTTC	CASSVRLAGSNNEQFF
TRBV27	.	TRBJ2-7	.	TGTGCCAGCGGATCTTCTCGGGGACGGACCTACGAGCAGTACTTC	CASGSSRGRTYEQYF
TRBV19	.	TRBJ1-1	.	TGTGCCAGTAGACATAAGGACGGTTTCACTGAAGCTTTCTTT	CASRHKDGFTEAFF
TRBV7-3	.	TRBJ2-2	.	TGTGCCAGCAGCTTAAATAAACCTCCAACCGGGGAGCTGTTTTTT	CASSLNKPPTGELFF
TRBV19	TRBD1	TRBJ1-1	.	TGTGCCAGTAGTACCCACGGCGGACAGGGGAAAAAAGCTTTCTTT	CASSTHGGQGKKAFF
TRBV5-1	TRBD2	TRBJ2-5	.	TGCGCCAGCAGTGGCCGCTTAGCGGGGGAGGAGACCCAGTACTTC	CASSGRLAGEETQYF
TRBV7-8	TRBD1	TRBJ2-1	.	TGTGCCAGCAGCTTAGGGAGGGACAGGTTCTACAATGAGCAGTTCTTC	CASSLGRDRFYNEQFF
TRBV18	TRBD2	TRBJ2-7	.	TGTGCCAGCTCACCATTTAGGCGGGGGGGAGTCTACGAGCAGTACTTC	CASSPFRRGGVYEQYF
TRBV7-2	.	TRBJ1-1	once	TGTGCCAGCAGACTTAACAGGGTATCGAGCACTGAAGCTTTCTTT	CASRLNRVSSTEAFF
TRBV9	.	TRBJ1-1	.	TGTGCCAGCAGCGTAGATTCCTCGGCGGGAGCTTTCTTT	CASSVDSSAGAFF
TRBV19	.	TRBJ1-5	.	TGTGCCAGTAGTATAGGCCCTGGGGGGGGAAAGGCTCAGCCCCAGCATTTT	CASSIGPGGGKAQPQHF
TRBV11-3	TRBD1	TRBJ2-3	.	TGTGCCAGCAGCCCCGGGACAGGCGGAGCAGATACGCAGTATTTT	CASSPGTGGADTQYF
TRBV18	.	TRBJ1-5	.	TGTGCCAGCTCAACAGTAAAAATCGATCAGCCCCAGCATTTT	CASSTVKIDQPQHF
TRBV6-6	.	TRBJ1-1	.	TGTGCCAGCAGTCGTTCTTATGCGTTCGCGACCCAGGGGACTGAAGCTTTCTTT	CASSRSYAFATQGTEAFF
TRBV18	.	TRBJ1-3	once	TGTGCCAGCTCACCACAGAGGGCGGCTGGAAACACCATATATTTT	CASSPQRAAGNTIYF
TRBV3-1/TRBV3-2	.	TRBJ2-6	.	TGTGCCAGCAGCCAGTTCCTCCACAGCCTAAACTCTGGGGCCAACGTCCTGACTTTC	CASSQFLHSLNSGANVLTF
TRBV7-9	.	TRBJ2-7	.	TGTGCCAGCAGCTTATCCGGACTTTCCTACGAGCAGTACTTC	CASSLSGLSYEQYF